Below are 32 T cell receptor beta chains sequenced from a single sample in a study of human thymus T cells. TCRdb's table, derived via immunoSEQ multiplex PCR, lists solely in-frame clones and lacks some. The sample shows some 130,000 clones, around 94% of them seen only once. Resections obtained during corrective heart surgery supplied the thymus tissue. Sequencing was carried out using thymus tissue. These receptors were taken from a boy younger than two with a congenital heart defect but otherwise immunologically healthy.

This sequence joins TRBV4-3 and TRBJ1-6; the match to TRBD1 covers 8 bases. This CDR3 contains 22 residues. CDR1 is LGHNA, CDR2 YSLEER, per germline. J was trimmed by 9 bases and V by 2 bases; bases with no gene match: 27. This CDR3 reads CASSQFSMKYFPTGQGSSPLHF. The CDR3 DNA follows: TGCGCCAGCAGCCAATTTTCTATGAAGTATTTTCCGACCGGACAGGGATCTTCACCCCTCCACTTT.

The CDR3 reads CAWGGSGCGYTF. In DNA, the CDR3 is TGTGCCTGGGGGGGATCCGGTTGTGGCTACACCTTC. This rearrangement joins TRBV30 to TRBJ1-2; D may be TRBD1 (5 bases). CDR1 is GTSNPN and CDR2 is SVGIG in the germline V gene (reference sequence). The CDR3 extends over 12 amino acids. V was clipped by 5 bases and J by 7 bases, with 14 bases between them. The full variable domain, with the rest looked up from reference TRBV30 and TRBJ1-2, is SQTIHQWPATLVQPVGSPLSLECTVEGTSNPNLYWYRQAAGRGLQLLFYSVGIGQISSEVPQNLSASRPQDRQFILSSKKLLLSDSGFYLCAWGGSGCGYTFGSGTRLTVV.

The CDR3 DNA follows: TGCGCCAGCAGCCAAGAGGAGGCCCCGCCTTTGGTGTCTCTAAGCGCTGAAGCTTTCTTT. Translation: CASSQEEAPPLVSLSAEAFF. V is TRBV4-1 and J is TRBJ1-1; D remains ambiguous. V was clipped by 0 bases and J by 6 bases, with 29 bases between them. Germline assignment: CDR1 MGHRA and CDR2 YSYEKL. The CDR3 sequence is 20 residues long.

The rearrangement links TRBV30 to TRBJ2-2, with TRBD2 identical over 9 bases. V shed 3 bases, J shed 6 bases, and the junction held 11 bases outside the gene matches. Looked up from germline, CDR1 is GTSNPN and CDR2 is SVGIG (reference sequence). This CDR3 is built from 16 residues. The CDR3 nucleotides read TGTGCCTGGAGGGTACTTAGCGGGGGTTTCCCCGGGGAGCTGTTTTTT. It yields the protein CAWRVLSGGFPGELFF.

V usage is TRBV9 and J usage is TRBJ2-3; D could derive from TRBD1 or TRBD2 (6 bases each). V was trimmed by 0 bases and J by 2 bases, leaving 13 bases between them. CDR3 size: 16 residues. From germline, CDR1 is SGDLS and CDR2 YYNGEE. Here the CDR3 reads CASSVATGANTDTQYF. The CDR3 DNA sequence: TGTGCCAGCAGCGTAGCTACGGGGGCGAACACAGATACGCAGTATTTT.

The gene calls are TRBV14 and TRBJ1-6, with 10 bases that match TRBD1. The CDR3 is made up of 14 amino acids. Germline V lookup: CDR1 SGHDN, CDR2 FVKESK. After removal of 4 bases from V and 11 bases from J, the junction contained 5 bases not matched to a gene. CDR3 residues: CASSPGQGRPPLHF. The DNA for the CDR3 is TGTGCCAGCAGCCCGGGACAGGGGAGACCACCCCTCCACTTT.

The chain uses TRBV5-4 and TRBJ1-2; TRBD1 is a possible D gene (6 bases). The V gene lost 6 bases and the J gene lost 5 bases, with 20 bases spanning the gap. Germline loops: CDR1 SGHNT, CDR2 YYREEE (reference sequence). There are 15 residues in the CDR3. The chain's CDR3 is CASTSNNRVGYGYTF. CDR3 nucleotides: TGTGCCAGCACCTCTAACAACAGGGTGGGATATGGCTACACCTTC.

The chain is built from TRBV30 and TRBJ2-2, with TRBD1 matching 11 bases. Unmatched junction bases numbered 4, after V lost 0 bases and J lost 7 bases. Germline lookup yields CDR1 GTSNPN and CDR2 SVGIG (reference sequence). The CDR3 loop spans 15 amino acids. CDR3 sequence: CAWSVDRGRGGELFF. The CDR3 DNA reads as TGTGCCTGGAGTGTGGACAGGGGGCGAGGCGGGGAGCTGTTTTTT.

This clone was seen more than once but under ten times. This chain links TRBV13 with TRBJ2-1, with TRBD2 matching over 9 bases. Trimming at V came to 0 bases and at J to 3 bases, leaving 6 bases not matched to a gene. Germline CDR1 PRHDT, CDR2 FYEKMQ (reference sequence). CDR3 length: 17 residues. In DNA, the CDR3 is TGTGCCAGCAGCTTAGGTTTAGCGGGGGTTATCTACAATGAGCAGTTCTTC. Translating it yields CASSLGLAGVIYNEQFF.

This clone appeared a single time. The J gene is TRBJ1-6, the V gene TRBV28; D ambiguous. There are 16 residues in the CDR3. Per the germline V gene, CDR1 is MDHEN and CDR2 is SYDVKM. The V and J ends lost 1 base and 8 bases respectively, with 15 bases between them. CDR3 amino acids: CASSLYVGWAYSPLHF. Written as DNA, the CDR3 is TGTGCCAGCAGTTTATATGTAGGTTGGGCTTATTCACCCCTCCACTTT.

The chain has TRBV29-1 and TRBJ2-1; TRBD2 agrees at 11 bases. V lost 1 base, J lost 9 bases, and 5 bases stayed unmatched. The germline V gene has CDR1 SQVTM and CDR2 ANQGSEA. This CDR3 has 14 amino acids. In DNA, the CDR3 is TGCAGCGTTGAAGGTAGCGGGGGGGCCGGTGAGCAGTTCTTC. Translated, it gives CSVEGSGGAGEQFF.

The CDR3 loop is CASSYTGLAGCHEQYF. DNA of the CDR3: TGTGCCAGCAGTTACACGGGACTAGCGGGGTGCCACGAGCAGTACTTC. The chain recombines TRBV6-5 with TRBJ2-7; 13 nucleotides agree with TRBD2. The length of the CDR3 is 16 residues. V shed 2 bases and J 5 bases; nucleotides not matched to a gene: 6. CDR1 MNHEY and CDR2 SVGAGI come from the germline V gene.

The gene calls are TRBV19 and TRBJ1-2, with D hard to call. Trimming removed 3 bases at V and 2 bases at J, with 10 bases between. Germline assignment: CDR1 LNHDA and CDR2 SQIVND (reference sequence). The CDR3 runs 14 residues. CDR3 DNA: TGTGCCAGTAGTATCGTTGACGGCAACTATGGCTACACCTTC. This codes for CASSIVDGNYGYTF. The full variable domain, with the rest looked up from reference TRBV19 and TRBJ1-2, is DGGITQSPKYLFRKEGQNVTLSCEQNLNHDAMYWYRQDPGQGLRLIYYSQIVNDFQKGDIAEGYSVSREKKESFPLTVTSAQKNPTAFYLCASSIVDGNYGYTFGSGTRLTVV.

J is TRBJ1-5 and V is TRBV6-1, with D perhaps TRBD1 (5 bases). V was shortened by 0 bases and J by 2 bases, with 11 bases between the two germline ends. The CDR3 spans 16 residues. Germline V lookup: CDR1 MNHNS, CDR2 SASEGT. For the CDR3, the DNA is TGTGCCAGCAGTGAAGCATCCAGGGTCGGCAATCAGCCCCAGCATTTT. Protein sequence: CASSEASRVGNQPQHF.

This CDR3 is CASTNGRLGENIQYF. The DNA of the CDR3 is TGTGCCAGCACTAACGGGCGGCTAGGCGAAAACATTCAGTACTTC. The V call is TRBV27, the J call TRBJ2-4, with unresolved D. This CDR3 spans 15 amino acids. V was trimmed by 7 bases and J by 5 bases, leaving 18 bases between them. Germline CDR1 reads MNHEY; CDR2 reads SMNVEV (reference sequence).

The chain carries TRBV19 and TRBJ1-5; 10 nucleotides align to TRBD1. Looked up from germline, CDR1 is LNHDA and CDR2 is SQIVND (reference sequence). The V gene end was trimmed by 5 bases and the J gene end by 4 bases; junction bases not matched to a gene: 5. The CDR3 contains 15 residues. DNA of the CDR3: TGTGCCAGTAGTGTGGACAGGGGGTATAATCAGCCCCAGCATTTT. Its translation is CASSVDRGYNQPQHF.

This chain joins TRBV15 and TRBJ1-1; TRBD1 matches at 8 bases. The CDR3 loop spans 17 amino acids. With V trimmed by 3 bases and J by 3 bases, 12 bases remained unmatched. CDR1 and CDR2 from the germline V gene are LNHNV and YYDKDF (reference sequence). CDR3 amino acids: CATSSAPGGAWHTEAFF. For the CDR3, the DNA is TGTGCCACCAGCAGTGCCCCAGGGGGCGCGTGGCACACTGAAGCTTTCTTT.

The chain combines TRBV7-3 with TRBJ1-6; tentative D call: TRBD1 (6 bases). V shed 5 bases and J shed 9 bases, with 11 bases lying between them. Germline CDR1 SGHTA, CDR2 FQGTGA. The CDR3 is 13 amino acids. The CDR3, as DNA: TGTGCCAGCAGCCCCGACAGGCGTTCACCCCTCCACTTT. The encoded protein is CASSPDRRSPLHF. Looking up the rest from reference TRBV7-3 and TRBJ1-6 gives the full variable domain: GAGVSQTPSNKVTEKGKYVELRCDPISGHTALYWYRQSLGQGPEFLIYFQGTGAADDSGLPNDRFFAVRPEGSVSTLKIQRTERGDSAVYLCASSPDRRSPLHFGNGTRLTVT.

The chain is built from TRBV7-9 and TRBJ2-4; 14 bases line up with TRBD2. The CDR3 runs to 19 residues. Looked up from germline, CDR1 is SEHNR and CDR2 is FQNEAQ (reference sequence). The trim removed 5 bases at V and 0 bases at J, leaving 9 bases unmatched. CDR3: CASSHTGLAGAIAKNIQYF. The CDR3 DNA reads TGTGCCAGCAGCCACACGGGACTAGCGGGGGCTATAGCCAAAAACATTCAGTACTTC. Full variable domain (outside the CDR3, taken from reference TRBV7-9 and TRBJ2-4): DTGVSQNPRHKITKRGQNVTFRCDPISEHNRLYWYRQTLGQGPEFLTYFQNEAQLEKSRLLSDRFSAERPKGSFSTLEIQRTEQGDSAMYLCASSHTGLAGAIAKNIQYFGAGTRLSVL.

This chain's CDR3 is CASSAQGYGYTF. CDR3 nucleotides: TGTGCCAGCAGTGCACAGGGATATGGCTACACCTTC. The gene calls are TRBV2 and TRBJ1-2; a weak D match, TRBD1 (6 bases). This CDR3 is 12 amino acids long. Germline CDR1 reads SNHLY; CDR2 reads FYNNEI. V lost 4 bases, J lost 5 bases, and 8 bases lay in between.

This chain uses TRBV6-5 with TRBJ2-5; D tentatively fits TRBD1 or TRBD2 (5 bases each). Per germline, CDR1 MNHEY and CDR2 SVGAGI. The ends were cut back, 6 bases at V and 5 bases at J, with 16 bases in the middle. The CDR3 covers 14 residues. Here the CDR3 reads CASSQGRGGETQYF. Written as DNA, the CDR3 is TGTGCCAGCAGCCAGGGCCGGGGTGGGGAGACCCAGTACTTC.

The chain couples TRBV5-1 to TRBJ1-1, with 7 nucleotides matching TRBD1. Trimming cost V 0 bases and J 9 bases; bases outside gene matches: 11. Germline loops: CDR1 SGHRS, CDR2 YFSETQ. The CDR3 contains 15 residues. CDR3 amino acids: CASSLEGTAYSQAFF. The CDR3 region has the DNA TGCGCCAGCAGCTTGGAGGGGACAGCATATTCTCAAGCTTTCTTT.

This chain uses TRBV4-3 with TRBJ1-2; the D gene is possibly TRBD1 (6 bases). The length of the CDR3 is 16 residues. V was shortened by 3 bases and J by 8 bases, with 22 bases between the two germline ends. CDR1 is LGHNA and CDR2 is YSLEER in the germline V gene. The CDR3 loop is CASSQGPIRGGGGYTF. The CDR3, as DNA: TGCGCCAGCAGCCAGGGGCCCATTAGGGGGGGTGGAGGCTACACCTTC.

V is TRBV6-1 and J is TRBJ1-4; D call uncertain. V gave up 2 bases and J gave up 4 bases, with 8 bases separating them. The CDR3 extends over 14 amino acids. Germline values: CDR1 MNHNS, CDR2 SASEGT. The CDR3 nucleotides read TGTGCCAGCAGTGAAAAGGAAGTTAATGAAAAACTGTTTTTT. Amino acid sequence: CASSEKEVNEKLFF.

V and J are TRBV5-4 and TRBJ2-3; D is perhaps TRBD2 (5 bases). CDR3 length: 14 amino acids. Germline lookup yields CDR1 SGHNT and CDR2 YYREEE (reference sequence). Trimming shortened V by 1 base and J by 5 bases, and 11 bases separated the two germline ends. CDR3 coding DNA: TGTGCCAGCAGCTTGTTGAGGGATGGAGATACGCAGTATTTT. It encodes CASSLLRDGDTQYF.

This chain uses TRBV11-2 with TRBJ1-3; D perhaps matches TRBD1 (6 bases). V was cut by 5 bases and J by 3 bases, with 14 bases left in between. This CDR3 has 15 residues. Per the germline V gene, CDR1 is SGHAT and CDR2 is FQNNGV. CDR3 residues: CASSLGQRGGNTIYF. In nucleotides, the CDR3 is TGTGCCAGCAGCCTCGGACAGAGGGGTGGAAACACCATATATTTT.

The J gene is TRBJ2-7, the V gene TRBV7-9, with 7 bases that match TRBD1. CDR1 is SEHNR and CDR2 is FQNEAQ in the germline V gene (reference sequence). The V segment lost 5 bases and the J segment 4 bases; nucleotides outside the gene matches: 8. This CDR3 region has 14 residues. The CDR3 spells CASSRRSRGYEQYF. DNA of the CDR3: TGTGCCAGCAGCCGCCGATCCAGGGGGTACGAGCAGTACTTC.

V gene TRBV11-3 combines with J gene TRBJ2-5, with TRBD2 identical over 14 bases. CDR3 length: 16 residues. The germline CDR1 and CDR2 sequences are SGHNT and YENEEA. The V and J ends lost 5 bases and 4 bases, in that order; junction bases with no gene match: 6. In DNA form, the CDR3 reads TGTGCCAGCAGCCGACTAGCGGGGGGGCCAGGAGAGACCCAGTACTTC. Translating it yields CASSRLAGGPGETQYF.

The rearrangement uses TRBV28 and TRBJ2-5, with D possibly matching TRBD1 (6 bases). The CDR3 loop spans 13 amino acids. Deletions cut 6 bases from V and 3 bases from J, with 11 bases between. In germline, CDR1 is MDHEN, CDR2 SYDVKM. The CDR3: CASRPTGKETQYF. As DNA, the CDR3 is TGTGCCAGCAGACCTACAGGGAAAGAGACCCAGTACTTC. Full variable domain (rest looked up from reference TRBV28 and TRBJ2-5): DVKVTQSSRYLVKRTGEKVFLECVQDMDHENMFWYRQDPGLGLRLIYFSYDVKMKEKGDIPEGYSVSREKKERFSLILESASTNQTSMYLCASRPTGKETQYFGPGTRLLVL.

This rearrangement joins TRBV4-1 to TRBJ2-5; D ambiguous. V was cut by 4 bases and J by 5 bases, with 14 bases left in between. The CDR3 spans 14 residues. CDR1 MGHRA and CDR2 YSYEKL come from the germline V gene. CDR3 coding DNA: TGCGCCAGCAGCCTCACCAACATCGGTGAGACCCAGTACTTC. Encoded protein: CASSLTNIGETQYF.

The chain uses TRBV25-1 and TRBJ1-2; D is uncertain. Between the trimmed V and J ends, which lost 5 bases and 8 bases, there was a span of 21 bases. The CDR3 is 15 amino acids. Germline values: CDR1 MGHDK, CDR2 SYGVNS. CDR3 loop: CASSPTGYPVVGYTF. Written as DNA, the CDR3 is TGTGCCAGCAGTCCAACTGGATACCCAGTGGTGGGCTACACCTTC.

J is TRBJ2-5 and V is TRBV6-5; the D call may be TRBD1 or TRBD2 (5 bases each). Trimming stripped 7 bases from V and 5 bases from J, with 17 bases between. The CDR3 contains 14 residues. Per germline, CDR1 MNHEY and CDR2 SVGAGI. The CDR3 region is CASNRDRRRETQYF. In DNA, the CDR3 is TGTGCCAGCAATCGGGACCGAAGACGGGAGACCCAGTACTTC.